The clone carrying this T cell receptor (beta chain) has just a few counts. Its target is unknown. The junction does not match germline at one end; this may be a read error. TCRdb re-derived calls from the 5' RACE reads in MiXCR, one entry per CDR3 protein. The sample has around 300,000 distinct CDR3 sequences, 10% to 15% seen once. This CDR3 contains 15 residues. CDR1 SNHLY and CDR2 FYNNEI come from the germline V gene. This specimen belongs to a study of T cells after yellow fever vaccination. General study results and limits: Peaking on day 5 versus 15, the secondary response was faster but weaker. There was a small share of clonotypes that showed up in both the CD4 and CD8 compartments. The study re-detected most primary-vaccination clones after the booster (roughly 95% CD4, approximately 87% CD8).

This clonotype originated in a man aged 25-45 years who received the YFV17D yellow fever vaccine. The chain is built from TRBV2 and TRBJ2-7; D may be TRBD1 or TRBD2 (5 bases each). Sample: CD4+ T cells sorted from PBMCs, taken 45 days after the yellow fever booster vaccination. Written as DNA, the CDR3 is TGTGCCAGCAGGGAAGGGACGAATTTTCCCTACGAGCAGTACTTC. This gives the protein CASREGTNFPYEQYF.